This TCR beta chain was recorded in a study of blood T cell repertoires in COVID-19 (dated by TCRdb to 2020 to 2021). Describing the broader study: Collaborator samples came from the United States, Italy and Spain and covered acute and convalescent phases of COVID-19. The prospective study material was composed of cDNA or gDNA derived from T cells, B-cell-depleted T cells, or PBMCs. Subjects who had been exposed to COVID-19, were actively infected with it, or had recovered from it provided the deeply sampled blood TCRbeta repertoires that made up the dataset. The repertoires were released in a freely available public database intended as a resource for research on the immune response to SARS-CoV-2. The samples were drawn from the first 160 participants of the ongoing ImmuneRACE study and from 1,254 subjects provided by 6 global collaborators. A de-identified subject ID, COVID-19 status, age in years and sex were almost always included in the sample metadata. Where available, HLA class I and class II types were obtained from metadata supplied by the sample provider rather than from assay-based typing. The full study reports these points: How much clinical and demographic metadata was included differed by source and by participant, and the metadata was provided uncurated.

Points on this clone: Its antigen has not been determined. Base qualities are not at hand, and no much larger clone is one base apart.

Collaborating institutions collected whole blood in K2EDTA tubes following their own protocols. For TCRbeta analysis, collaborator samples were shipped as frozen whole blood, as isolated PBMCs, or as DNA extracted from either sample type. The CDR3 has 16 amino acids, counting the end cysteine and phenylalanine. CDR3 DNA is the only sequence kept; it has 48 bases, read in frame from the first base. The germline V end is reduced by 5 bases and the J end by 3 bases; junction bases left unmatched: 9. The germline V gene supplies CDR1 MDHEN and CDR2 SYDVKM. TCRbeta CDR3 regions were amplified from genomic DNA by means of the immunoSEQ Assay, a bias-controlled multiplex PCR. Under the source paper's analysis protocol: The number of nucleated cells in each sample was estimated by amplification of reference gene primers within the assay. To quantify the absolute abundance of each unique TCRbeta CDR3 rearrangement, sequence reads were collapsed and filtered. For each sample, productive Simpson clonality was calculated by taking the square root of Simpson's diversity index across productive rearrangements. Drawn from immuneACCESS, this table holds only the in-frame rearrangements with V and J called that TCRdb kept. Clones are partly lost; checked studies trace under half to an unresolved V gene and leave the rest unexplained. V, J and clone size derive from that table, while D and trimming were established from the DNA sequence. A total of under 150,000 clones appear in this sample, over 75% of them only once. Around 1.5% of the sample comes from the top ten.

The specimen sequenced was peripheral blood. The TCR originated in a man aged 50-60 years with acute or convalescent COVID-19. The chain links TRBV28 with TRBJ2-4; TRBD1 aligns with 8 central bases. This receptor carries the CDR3 CASSPLQDRVKNIQYF. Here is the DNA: TGTGCCAGCAGTCCCCTTCAGGACAGGGTCAAAAACATTCAGTACTTC.